This T cell receptor (beta chain) originates from a study of shared clonotypes between healthy human individuals. Study in general: CD8 memory received one plate per donor, CD8 naive two, CD4 memory three and CD4 naive three.

Notes on the study in general: Estimated richness values were generally larger in naive subsets than in memory subsets.

With respect to this clone: Antigen specificity is unknown.

Naive CD8 populations comprised CD45RO-negative cells positively selected for CCR7, excluding terminally differentiated effector memory CD45RA+ cells. Sequencing used immunoSEQ multiplex PCR; TCRdb keeps in-frame clones, though not all of them. In the table there are around 1.9 million clones, under 95% of which are singletons. The CDR3 covers 13 residues. Germline V CDR1 and CDR2: LNHDA, SQIVND (reference sequence). With 5 bases removed from V and 0 bases from J, the gap between germline ends came to 7 bases. This sequence joins TRBV19 and TRBJ1-1; D may be TRBD1 (5 bases). Input material: naive CD8+ T cells from PBMCs. This sequence was found in a man in his late teens or twenties in good health. Some clones in this sample may be carry-over from other donors' samples. The CDR3 protein is CASSWGLNTEAFF. For the CDR3, the DNA is TGTGCCAGTAGTTGGGGCTTGAACACTGAAGCTTTCTTT.